These 8 T cell receptor beta chains were sequenced from one sample in a study of cytomegalovirus exposure and HLA in healthy donors. 60 Vbeta and 13 Jbeta primers were used in PCR. This table comes from immunoSEQ multiplex PCR, and its TCRdb copy is limited to in-frame clones, with some not included. The table includes 100,000 to 150,000 clones, around 80% detected once. Sequenced input: PBMCs. The receptors stem from a woman younger than 45 in good health and CMV-seronegative.

The J gene is TRBJ1-1, the V gene TRBV5-5, with a possible D match to TRBD1 (6 bases). This CDR3 is 17 amino acids long. CDR1 and CDR2 from the germline V gene are SGHKS and YYEKEE (reference sequence). Trimming left V 1 base short and J 1 base short, with 17 bases between. CDR3 residues: CASSLSPGHLQNTEAFF. The CDR3 DNA sequence: TGTGCCAGCAGCTTGTCTCCGGGACACTTACAGAACACTGAAGCTTTCTTT. Full variable domain (outside the CDR3, taken from reference TRBV5-5 and TRBJ1-1): DAGVTQSPTHLIKTRGQQVTLRCSPISGHKSVSWYQQVLGQGPQFIFQYYEKEERGRGNFPDRFSARQFPNYSSELNVNALLLGDSALYLCASSLSPGHLQNTEAFFGQGTRLTVV.

The rearrangement joins TRBV9 to TRBJ2-3, with D maybe TRBD1 (5 bases). The CDR3 length is 16 residues. V was clipped by 0 bases and J by 0 bases, with 11 bases between them. The germline V gene encodes CDR1 SGDLS and CDR2 YYNGEE. CDR3 region: CASSVGKGSSTDTQYF. Written as DNA, the CDR3 is TGTGCCAGCAGCGTAGGCAAGGGGTCTAGCACAGATACGCAGTATTTT.

CDR3 protein: CASSNPGTGGYEQYF. The CDR3 DNA reads as TGTGCCAGTAGTAACCCCGGGACAGGGGGCTACGAGCAGTACTTC. The gene calls are TRBV19 and TRBJ2-7, with 11 bases aligning to TRBD1. The CDR3 spans 15 residues. Trimming removed 4 bases from V and 3 bases from J; junction bases left unmatched: 5. CDR1 LNHDA and CDR2 SQIVND come from the germline V gene (reference sequence). Filled out from reference TRBV19 and TRBJ2-7, the complete variable domain reads DGGITQSPKYLFRKEGQNVTLSCEQNLNHDAMYWYRQDPGQGLRLIYYSQIVNDFQKGDIAEGYSVSREKKESFPLTVTSAQKNPTAFYLCASSNPGTGGYEQYFGPGTRLTVT.

Only one count was recorded for this clone. The J gene is TRBJ2-3, the V gene TRBV5-4; no definite D call. Germline assignment: CDR1 SGHNT and CDR2 YYREEE (reference sequence). V was trimmed by 3 bases and J by 10 bases, leaving 12 bases between them. The CDR3 contains 12 residues. CDR3 sequence reads: CASSWSAKAQYF. CDR3 coding DNA: TGTGCCAGCAGCTGGAGTGCGAAGGCGCAGTATTTT.

The rearrangement uses TRBV11-3 and TRBJ1-1; tentative D call: TRBD1 (5 bases). The V and J ends lost 5 bases and 1 base respectively, with 14 bases between them. Germline assignment: CDR1 SGHNT and CDR2 YENEEA. The CDR3 runs to 15 residues. Here the CDR3 reads CASSGDSYPNTEAFF. In DNA form, the CDR3 reads TGTGCCAGCAGCGGCGACAGCTACCCGAACACTGAAGCTTTCTTT.

V is TRBV5-1 and J is TRBJ1-6; the D gene is possibly TRBD1 (5 bases). The V end lost 4 bases, the J end lost 0 bases, and 11 bases lay between the germline ends. The CDR3 extends over 16 amino acids. The germline V gene encodes CDR1 SGHRS and CDR2 YFSETQ. Written as DNA, the CDR3 is TGCGCCAGCAGCCCTAGGGGTATCTCCTATAATTCACCCCTCCACTTT. Amino acids: CASSPRGISYNSPLHF.

The chain is built from TRBV7-8 and TRBJ1-2; tentative D call: TRBD1 (5 bases). This CDR3 comprises 14 residues. Germline values: CDR1 SGHVS, CDR2 FQNEAQ. Trimming pared 5 bases from V and 6 bases from J, leaving 16 bases between. Here the CDR3 reads CASSRIGTAHGYTF. CDR3 DNA sequence: TGTGCCAGCAGCCGGATCGGGACTGCTCATGGCTACACCTTC.

The table lists this clone with a few counts. The chain carries TRBV27 and TRBJ1-5, with 9 nucleotides matching TRBD1. The V segment lost 5 bases and the J segment 5 bases; nucleotides outside the gene matches: 7. Germline V CDR1 and CDR2: MNHEY, SMNVEV (reference sequence). The CDR3 extends over 15 amino acids. CDR3 in amino acids: CASSHGTGGYQPQHF. In DNA, the CDR3 is TGTGCCAGCAGTCATGGTACAGGGGGCTATCAGCCCCAGCATTTT.